These 3 T cell receptor beta chains were sequenced from one sample in a study of blood T cell repertoires in COVID-19. Generated by immunoSEQ multiplex PCR, the TCRdb table keeps only in-frame clones and is missing some. Counted here are some 260,000 clones, approximately 90% occurring once; the ten biggest clones make up 6% to 6.5%. The sequencing sample was made of peripheral blood. The receptor set was obtained from a young woman with COVID-19, enrolled during active disease.

The gene calls are TRBV11-3 and TRBJ2-3; 13 bases are a match to TRBD2. Germline values: CDR1 SGHNT, CDR2 YENEEA. V lost 4 bases to trimming and J lost 2 bases; unmatched junction nucleotides: 12. This CDR3 has 19 residues. The CDR3 is CASSSRTSGGPDLTDTQYF. The CDR3 DNA reads TGTGCCAGCAGCTCCCGGACTAGCGGGGGCCCCGACCTCACAGATACGCAGTATTTT.

The chain combines TRBV10-2 with TRBJ2-4; 9 bases agree with TRBD1. The junction had 3 bases not matched to a gene; V was cut back by 4 bases and J by 2 bases. The CDR3 spans 15 residues. Germline V gene sequence: CDR1 WSHSY, CDR2 SAAADI. CDR3 sequence reads: CASSGHRGPKNIQYF. The CDR3 nucleotides are TGCGCCAGCAGTGGTCACAGGGGGCCCAAAAACATTCAGTACTTC.

This clone was seen a single time. The chain has TRBV9 and TRBJ1-4; a weak D match, TRBD1 (6 bases). The CDR3 is 15 residues long. Germline V gene lookup returns CDR1 SGDLS and CDR2 YYNGEE. V was trimmed by 0 bases and J by 8 bases, leaving 14 bases between them. For the CDR3, the DNA is TGTGCCAGCAGCGTAGGGGCAGGGGCGGCGGAAAAACTGTTTTTT. Encoded protein: CASSVGAGAAEKLFF. Combining the CDR3 with reference TRBV9 and TRBJ1-4 gives the whole variable domain DSGVTQTPKHLITATGQRVTLRCSPRSGDLSVYWYQQSLDQGLQFLIQYYNGEERAKGNILERFSAQQFPDLHSELNLSSLELGDSALYFCASSVGAGAAEKLFFGSGTQLSVL.